One sample yielded the 2 T cell receptor beta chains listed below, sequenced in a study of T cell responses to AZD1222 COVID-19 vaccine. This table comes from immunoSEQ multiplex PCR, and its TCRdb copy is limited to in-frame clones, with some not included. The sample consists of some 200,000 clones, about 94% of them appearing once. Material: peripheral blood, obtained 28 days after the second dose of the MenACWY control vaccine. The receptors stem from an adult who received the MenACWY meningococcal vaccine as a control.

The CDR3 sequence: CASSIERDYEQYF. The CDR3, as DNA: TGTGCCAGTAGTATAGAACGGGACTACGAGCAGTACTTC. The chain uses TRBV19 and TRBJ2-7; D might be TRBD2 (5 bases). V lost 0 bases, J lost 3 bases, and 6 bases lay in between. The CDR3 length is 13 residues. Germline-derived CDR1 and CDR2 are LNHDA and SQIVND (reference sequence).

This chain uses TRBV25-1 with TRBJ1-1, with TRBD1 matching over 7 bases. With V trimmed by 5 bases and J by 8 bases, 8 bases remained unmatched. CDR1 and CDR2 (germline): MGHDK, SYGVNS. This CDR3 is built from 13 residues. CDR3: CASSKGAGSEAFF. The CDR3, as DNA: TGTGCCAGCAGTAAGGGGGCCGGATCCGAAGCTTTCTTT.